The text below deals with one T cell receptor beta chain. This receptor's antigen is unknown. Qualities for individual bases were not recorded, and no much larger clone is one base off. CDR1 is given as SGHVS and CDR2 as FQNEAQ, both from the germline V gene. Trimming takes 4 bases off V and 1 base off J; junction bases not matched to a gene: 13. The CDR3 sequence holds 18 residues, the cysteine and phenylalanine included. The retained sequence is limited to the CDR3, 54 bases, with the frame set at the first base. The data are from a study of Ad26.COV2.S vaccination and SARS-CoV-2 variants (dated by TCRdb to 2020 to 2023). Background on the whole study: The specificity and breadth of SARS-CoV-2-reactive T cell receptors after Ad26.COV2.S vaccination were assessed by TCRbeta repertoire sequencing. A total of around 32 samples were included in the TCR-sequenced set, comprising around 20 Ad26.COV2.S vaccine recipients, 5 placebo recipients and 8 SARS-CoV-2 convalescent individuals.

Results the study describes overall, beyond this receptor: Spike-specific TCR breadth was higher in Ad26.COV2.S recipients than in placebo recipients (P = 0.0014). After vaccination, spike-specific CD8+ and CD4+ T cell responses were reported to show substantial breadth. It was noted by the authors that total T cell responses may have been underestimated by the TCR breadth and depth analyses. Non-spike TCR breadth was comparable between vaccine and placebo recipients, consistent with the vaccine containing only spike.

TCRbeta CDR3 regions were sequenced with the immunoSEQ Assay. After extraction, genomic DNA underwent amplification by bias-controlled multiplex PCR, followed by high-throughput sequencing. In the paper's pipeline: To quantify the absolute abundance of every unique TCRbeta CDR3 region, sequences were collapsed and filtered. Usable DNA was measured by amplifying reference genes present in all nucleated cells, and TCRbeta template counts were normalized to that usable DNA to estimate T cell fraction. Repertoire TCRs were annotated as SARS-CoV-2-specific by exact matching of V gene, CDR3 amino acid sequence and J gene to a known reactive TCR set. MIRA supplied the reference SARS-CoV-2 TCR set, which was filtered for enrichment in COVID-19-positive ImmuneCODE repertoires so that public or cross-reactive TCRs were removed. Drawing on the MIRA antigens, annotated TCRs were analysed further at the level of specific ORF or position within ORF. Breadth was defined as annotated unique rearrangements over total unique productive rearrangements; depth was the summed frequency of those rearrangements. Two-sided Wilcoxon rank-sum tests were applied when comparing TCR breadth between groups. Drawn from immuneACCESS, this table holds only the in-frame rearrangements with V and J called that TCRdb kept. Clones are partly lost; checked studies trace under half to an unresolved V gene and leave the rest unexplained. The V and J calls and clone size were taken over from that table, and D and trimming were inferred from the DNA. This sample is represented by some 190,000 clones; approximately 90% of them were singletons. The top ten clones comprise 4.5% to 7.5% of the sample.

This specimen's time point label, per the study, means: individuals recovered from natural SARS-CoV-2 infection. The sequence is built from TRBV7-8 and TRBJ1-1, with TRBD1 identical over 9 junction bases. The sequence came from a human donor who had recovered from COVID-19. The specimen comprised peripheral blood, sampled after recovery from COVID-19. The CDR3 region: CASSSWKLMTGGNTEAFF. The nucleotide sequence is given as TGTGCCAGCAGCTCATGGAAATTGATGACAGGGGGGAACACTGAAGCTTTCTTT.